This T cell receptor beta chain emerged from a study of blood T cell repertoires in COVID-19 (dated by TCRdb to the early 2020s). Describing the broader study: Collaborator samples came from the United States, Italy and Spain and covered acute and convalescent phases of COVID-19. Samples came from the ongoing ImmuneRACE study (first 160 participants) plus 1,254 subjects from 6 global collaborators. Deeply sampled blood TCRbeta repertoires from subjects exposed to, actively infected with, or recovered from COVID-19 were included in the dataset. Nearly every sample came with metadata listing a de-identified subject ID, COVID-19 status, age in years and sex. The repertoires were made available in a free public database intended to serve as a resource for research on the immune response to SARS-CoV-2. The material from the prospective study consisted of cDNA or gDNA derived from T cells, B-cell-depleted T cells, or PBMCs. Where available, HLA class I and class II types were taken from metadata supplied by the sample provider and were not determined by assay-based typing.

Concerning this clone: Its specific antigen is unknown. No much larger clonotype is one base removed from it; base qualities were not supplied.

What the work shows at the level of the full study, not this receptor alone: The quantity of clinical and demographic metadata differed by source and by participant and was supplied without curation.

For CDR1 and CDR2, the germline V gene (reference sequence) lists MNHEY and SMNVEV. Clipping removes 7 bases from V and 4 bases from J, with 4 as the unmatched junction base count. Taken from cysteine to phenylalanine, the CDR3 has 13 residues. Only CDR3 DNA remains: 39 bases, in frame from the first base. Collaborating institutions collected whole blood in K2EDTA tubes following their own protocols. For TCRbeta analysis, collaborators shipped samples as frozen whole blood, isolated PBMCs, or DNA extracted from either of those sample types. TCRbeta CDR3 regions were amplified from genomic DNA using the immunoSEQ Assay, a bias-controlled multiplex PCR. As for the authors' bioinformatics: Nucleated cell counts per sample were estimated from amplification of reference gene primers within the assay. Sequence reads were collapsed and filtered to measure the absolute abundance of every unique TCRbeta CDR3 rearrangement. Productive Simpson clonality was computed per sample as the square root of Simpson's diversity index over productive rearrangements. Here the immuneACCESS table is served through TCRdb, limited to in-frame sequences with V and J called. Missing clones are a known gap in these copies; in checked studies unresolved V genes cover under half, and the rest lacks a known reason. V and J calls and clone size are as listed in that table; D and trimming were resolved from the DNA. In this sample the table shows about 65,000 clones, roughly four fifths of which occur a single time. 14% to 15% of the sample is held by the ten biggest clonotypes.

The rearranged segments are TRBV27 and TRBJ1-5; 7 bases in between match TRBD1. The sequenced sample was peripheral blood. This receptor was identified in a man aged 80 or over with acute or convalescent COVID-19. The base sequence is TGTGCCAGCACCTCGGGACAGAATCAGCCCCAGCATTTT. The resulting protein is CASTSGQNQPQHF.